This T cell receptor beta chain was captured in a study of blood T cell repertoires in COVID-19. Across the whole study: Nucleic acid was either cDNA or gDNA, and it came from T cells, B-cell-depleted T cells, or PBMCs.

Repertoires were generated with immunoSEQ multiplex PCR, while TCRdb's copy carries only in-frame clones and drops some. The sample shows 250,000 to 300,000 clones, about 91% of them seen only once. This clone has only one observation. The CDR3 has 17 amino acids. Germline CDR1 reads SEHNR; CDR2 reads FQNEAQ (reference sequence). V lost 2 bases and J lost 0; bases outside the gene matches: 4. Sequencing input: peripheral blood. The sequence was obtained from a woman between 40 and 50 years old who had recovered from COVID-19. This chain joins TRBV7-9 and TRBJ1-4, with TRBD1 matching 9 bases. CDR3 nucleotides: TGTGCCAGCAGCTTAAGGGACAGGGCCGCAACTAATGAAAAACTGTTTTTT. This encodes CASSLRDRAATNEKLFF.